A single sample is the source of the 9 T cell receptor beta chains below, sequenced in a study of CD8+ T cells in alopecia areata listed by TCRdb under 2018. Read against the paper, the sample's treatment or condition label means: oral pan-JAK inhibitor, 5-10 mg twice daily. Libraries came from the immunoSEQ multiplex PCR assay. RNA was extracted from all samples and reverse transcribed into cDNA as template for TCR sequencing. As stored in TCRdb, this immuneACCESS dataset retains in-frame rearrangements with V and J assigned. A fraction of the clones does not appear; measured against another copy, unresolved V genes explain less than half of the discrepancy, and the remainder lacks a known reason. Within this sample are about 64,000 clones, with 46% of them counted one time only. Just over 20% of the sample belongs to the ten largest clones. Specimen: CD8+ T cells sorted from blood, collected around week 37, from a patient treated with tofacitinib. Receptors originate from a human donor with alopecia areata.

The chain is built from TRBV27 and TRBJ1-5; no definite D call. CDR1 and CDR2 from the germline V gene are MNHEY and SMNVEV (reference sequence). V was cut by 2 bases and J by 4 bases, with 9 bases left in between. This CDR3 has 14 residues. CDR3 in amino acids: CASSLGGRNQPQHF. CDR3 nucleotide sequence: TGTGCCAGCAGTTTAGGAGGGAGGAATCAGCCCCAGCATTTT.

This clone was seen only a few times. The chain couples TRBV27 to TRBJ1-5; D is uncertain. From germline, CDR1 is MNHEY and CDR2 SMNVEV (reference sequence). CDR3 length equals 14 residues. With 8 bases removed from V and 0 bases from J, the gap between germline ends came to 11 bases. CDR3 residues: CASGLDPSNQPQHF. CDR3 DNA: TGTGCCAGCGGATTGGACCCTAGCAATCAGCCCCAGCATTTT.

This clone was counted between two and nine times. The same CDR3 is also encoded by other DNA sequences in this sample. J is TRBJ2-1 and V is TRBV5-1; D gene ambiguous. The CDR3 covers 11 residues. With 0 bases removed from V and 9 bases from J, the gap between germline ends came to 4 bases. Germline assignment: CDR1 SGHRS and CDR2 YFSETQ. CDR3 protein: CASSLGPEQFF. In nucleotides, the CDR3 is TGCGCCAGCAGCTTGGGGCCTGAGCAGTTCTTC.

This clone was seen a few times. The chain joins TRBV28 to TRBJ2-5; TRBD2 aligns across 7 bases. V lost 6 bases and J lost 2; bases outside the gene matches: 9. CDR3 length: 15 amino acids. Per the germline V gene, CDR1 is MDHEN and CDR2 is SYDVKM. The CDR3 region is CASSPLREQQETQYF. The DNA for the CDR3 is TGTGCCAGCAGCCCCTTGCGGGAGCAACAAGAGACCCAGTACTTC.

As DNA, the CDR3 is TGCAGCCTCAAGATCGGGACTAGCGGGAGGACCAATGAGCAGTTCTTC. It codes for CSLKIGTSGRTNEQFF. This chain uses TRBV29-1 with TRBJ2-1; 15 bases are a match to TRBD2. Looked up from germline, CDR1 is SQVTM and CDR2 is ANQGSEA. J gave up 6 bases and V 8 bases, and 11 bases lay outside the gene matches. The CDR3 totals 16 residues.

This clone has just a few counts. This sample also contains other DNA sequences that code for the same CDR3. The V call is TRBV11-2, the J call TRBJ2-1; D unresolved. CDR3 length: 12 residues. Trimming pared 0 bases from V and 6 bases from J, leaving 3 bases between. Per germline, CDR1 SGHAT and CDR2 FQNNGV. This CDR3 reads CASSLERNEQFF. CDR3 coding DNA: TGTGCCAGCAGCTTAGAGCGCAATGAGCAGTTCTTC.

The J gene is TRBJ2-7, the V gene TRBV5-1; 7 nucleotides agree with TRBD1. V lost 1 base to trimming and J lost 0 bases; unmatched junction nucleotides: 4. CDR3 length: 15 residues. Germline values: CDR1 SGHRS, CDR2 YFSETQ. CDR3 protein: CASSLPQGDSYEQYF. The CDR3 DNA reads as TGCGCCAGCAGCTTGCCTCAGGGGGACTCCTACGAGCAGTACTTC.

The gene calls are TRBV5-1 and TRBJ2-3, with D perhaps TRBD1 (5 bases). Germline V lookup: CDR1 SGHRS, CDR2 YFSETQ. This CDR3 is 15 amino acids long. With 0 bases removed from V and 4 bases from J, the gap between germline ends came to 12 bases. The CDR3 sequence is CASSLEFGRADTQYF. In DNA form, the CDR3 reads TGCGCCAGCAGCTTGGAGTTTGGCAGGGCAGATACGCAGTATTTT.

V usage is TRBV5-1 and J usage is TRBJ2-5; D unresolved. Trimming took 0 bases from V and 8 from J, leaving 11 bases between them. The CDR3 has 13 amino acids. The germline CDR1 and CDR2 sequences are SGHRS and YFSETQ. CDR3: CASSLDGSPTQYF. CDR3 coding DNA: TGCGCCAGCAGCTTGGATGGCTCCCCTACCCAGTACTTC.